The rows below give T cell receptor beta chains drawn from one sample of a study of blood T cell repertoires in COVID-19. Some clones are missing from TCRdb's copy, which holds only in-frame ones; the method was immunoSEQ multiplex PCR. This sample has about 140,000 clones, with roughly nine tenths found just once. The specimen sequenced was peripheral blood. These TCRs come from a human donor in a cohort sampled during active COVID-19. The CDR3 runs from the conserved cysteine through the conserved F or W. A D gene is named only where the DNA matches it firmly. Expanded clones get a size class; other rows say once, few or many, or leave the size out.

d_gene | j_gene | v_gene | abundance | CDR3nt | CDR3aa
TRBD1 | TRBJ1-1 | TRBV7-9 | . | TGTGCCAGCAGCTCCTACCGGGACAGGGGCGCTGAAGCTTTCTTT | CASSSYRDRGAEAFF
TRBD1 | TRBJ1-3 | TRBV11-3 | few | TGTGCCAGCAGCCCGGGACAGGGACCTGGAAACACCATATATTTT | CASSPGQGPGNTIYF
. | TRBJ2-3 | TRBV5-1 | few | TGCGCCAGCAGCTCGTCAGGGGCGGCAGATACGCAGTATTTT | CASSSSGAADTQYF
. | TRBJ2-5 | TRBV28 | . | TGTGCCAGCAGTTTAGGATACAGGGAGGGAAAGACCCAGTACTTC | CASSLGYREGKTQYF
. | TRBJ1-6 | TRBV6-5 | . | TGTGCCAGCAGTTATTCGACAGGACTTGGTTCACCCCTCCACTTT | CASSYSTGLGSPLHF
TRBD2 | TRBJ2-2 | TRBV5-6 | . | TGTGCCAGCAGCCTCGGACTAGCGGGGTCCTACGGGGAGCTGTTTTTT | CASSLGLAGSYGELFF
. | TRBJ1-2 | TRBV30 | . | TGTGCCTGGGGGGCGGGGAACTATGGCTACACCTTC | CAWGAGNYGYTF
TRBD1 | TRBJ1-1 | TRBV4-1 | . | TGCGCCAGCAGCCAACTGGGGACAGGGCACGCTGAAGCTTTCTTT | CASSQLGTGHAEAFF
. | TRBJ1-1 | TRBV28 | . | TGTGCCAGCAGCTCAACAGGGTTATCCACTGAAGCTTTCTTT | CASSSTGLSTEAFF
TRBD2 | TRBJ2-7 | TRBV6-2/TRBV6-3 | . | TGTGCCAGCAGTTACTCGGCTAGCGGGATCGTCAGCGAGCAGTACTTC | CASSYSASGIVSEQYF
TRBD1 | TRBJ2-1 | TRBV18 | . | TGTGCCAGCTCCCCGACCCAGGACAGGGCTATCCATGAGCAGTTCTTC | CASSPTQDRAIHEQFF
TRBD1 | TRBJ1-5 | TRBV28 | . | TGTGCCAGCAGTTTCTCGCACACAGGGGCCAATCAGCCCCAGCATTTT | CASSFSHTGANQPQHF
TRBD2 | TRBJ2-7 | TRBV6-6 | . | TGTGCCAGCAGTTACTCGCGGGGGGGCCTCGAGCAGTACTTC | CASSYSRGGLEQYF
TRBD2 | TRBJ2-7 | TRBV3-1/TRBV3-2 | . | TGTGCCAGCAGCCCTCCGACTAGCGGAAGGTACGAGCAGTACTTC | CASSPPTSGRYEQYF
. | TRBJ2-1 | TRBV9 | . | TGTGCCAGCCAGGGCCTCAATGAGCAGTTCTTC | CASQGLNEQFF
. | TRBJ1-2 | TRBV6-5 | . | TGTGCCAGCAGTTACCCACGGGGTGGCTACACCTTC | CASSYPRGGYTF
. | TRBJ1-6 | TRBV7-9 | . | TGTGCCAGCAGCTTAGCGGGGCCTGGAAATTCACCCCTCCACTTT | CASSLAGPGNSPLHF
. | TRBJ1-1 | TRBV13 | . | TGTGCCAGCAGCGATGACAGCCTGGGCACTGAAGCTTTCTTT | CASSDDSLGTEAFF
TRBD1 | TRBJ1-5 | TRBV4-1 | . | TGCGCCAGCAGCCCACTGGACAGGCAGCCCCAGCATTTT | CASSPLDRQPQHF
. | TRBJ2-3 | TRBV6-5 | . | TGTGCCAGCAGGTGGACAGACACAGATACGCAGTATTTT | CASRWTDTDTQYF
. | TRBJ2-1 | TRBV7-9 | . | TGTGCCAGCAGCTTAGCGCGGGTCATCCCGGACAATGAGCAGTTCTTC | CASSLARVIPDNEQFF
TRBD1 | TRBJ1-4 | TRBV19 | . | TGTGCCAGTAGTACTGAACAGGGGTCTAATGAAAAACTGTTTTTT | CASSTEQGSNEKLFF
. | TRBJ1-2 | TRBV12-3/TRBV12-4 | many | TGTGCCAGCAGTTTATGGACAGAAGGCTACACCTTC | CASSLWTEGYTF
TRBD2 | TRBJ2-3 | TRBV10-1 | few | TGCGCCACCCAACTAGCGGGAAGCGAAGATACGCAGTATTTT | CATQLAGSEDTQYF
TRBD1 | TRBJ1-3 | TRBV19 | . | TGTGCCAGTAGTCCCGGGACAGGGAGTGCCTCTGGAAACACCATATATTTT | CASSPGTGSASGNTIYF
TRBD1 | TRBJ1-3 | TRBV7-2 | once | TGTGCCAGCAGCTTAGGGGGGATACAGGGGCCCTCTGGAAACACCATATATTTT | CASSLGGIQGPSGNTIYF
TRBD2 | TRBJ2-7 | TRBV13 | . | TGTGCCAGCAGCTGGGGGGGAGGAGGCGGAGGACAGTACTTC | CASSWGGGGGGQYF
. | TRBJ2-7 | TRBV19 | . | TGTGCCAGTAGTATGTGGCGGTCCTACGAGCAGTACTTC | CASSMWRSYEQYF
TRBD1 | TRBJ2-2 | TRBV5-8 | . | TGTGCCAGCAGCTTGGCCGGGACAGGGGGCGGTTTGACCGGGGAGCTGTTTTTT | CASSLAGTGGGLTGELFF
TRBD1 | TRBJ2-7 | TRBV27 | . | TGTGCCAGCAGTTTCCCCGGGGCAGGGGGCGAAAGGAAGCAGTACTTC | CASSFPGAGGERKQYF
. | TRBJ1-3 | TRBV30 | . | TGTGCCTGGAGTGTAGTTAACCCAGGAGGAAACACCATATATTTT | CAWSVVNPGGNTIYF
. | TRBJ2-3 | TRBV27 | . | TGTGCCAGCAGTCAGGGATTCCCAGATACGCAGTATTTT | CASSQGFPDTQYF
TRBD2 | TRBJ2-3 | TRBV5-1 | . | TGCGCCAGCAGCCCGGGGACTAGCGCAGATACGCAGTATTTT | CASSPGTSADTQYF
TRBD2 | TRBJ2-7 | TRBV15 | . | TGTGCCACCAGCAGCCTAGCGGGAAGCGAGCAGTACTTC | CATSSLAGSEQYF
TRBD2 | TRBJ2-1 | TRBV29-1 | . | TGCAGCGTTGGGGGGGGAGGGTTTCTCAATGAGCAGTTCTTC | CSVGGGGFLNEQFF
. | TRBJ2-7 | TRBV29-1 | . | TGCAGCGTTGAACAGGGATTCAACGAGCAGTACTTC | CSVEQGFNEQYF
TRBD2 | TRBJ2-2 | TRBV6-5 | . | TGTGCCAGCAGTTACTGGCGGGAGCACACCGGGGAGCTGTTTTTT | CASSYWREHTGELFF
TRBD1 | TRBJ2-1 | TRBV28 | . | TGTGCCATATCCGGGACAGGAACCTACAATGAGCAGTTCTTC | CAISGTGTYNEQFF
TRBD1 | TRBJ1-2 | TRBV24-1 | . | TGTGCCACCAGCGGGACAGGGGAGGGCTACACCTTC | CATSGTGEGYTF
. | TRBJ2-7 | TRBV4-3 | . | TGCGCCAGCAGCCAAGGCGGTTCCTACGAGCAGTACTTC | CASSQGGSYEQYF
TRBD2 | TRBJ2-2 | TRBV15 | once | TGTGCCACCAGCAGCAACCCTGGGCTAGCGGGTGCGAACACCGGGGAGCTGTTTTTT | CATSSNPGLAGANTGELFF
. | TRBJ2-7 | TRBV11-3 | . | TGTATGCGGAGTCCTAAGGGGGGGGAGCAGTACTTC | CMRSPKGGEQYF
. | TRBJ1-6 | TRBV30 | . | TGTGCCTGGAGGACTGTTGATTCACCCCTCCACTTT | CAWRTVDSPLHF
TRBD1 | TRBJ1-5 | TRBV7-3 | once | TGTGCCAGCAGCTTAACAACGGACAGGGTGGGTCAGCCCCAGCATTTT | CASSLTTDRVGQPQHF
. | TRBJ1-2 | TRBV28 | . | TGTGCCAGCACCTTGGAGGGGACCTATGGCTACACCTTC | CASTLEGTYGYTF
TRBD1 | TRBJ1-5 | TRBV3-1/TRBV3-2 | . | TGTGCCAGCAGCCAACAGGGGGGTGGTCAGCCCCAGCATTTT | CASSQQGGGQPQHF
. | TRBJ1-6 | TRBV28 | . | TGTGCCAGCAGCCAAGGGGTACCTTCCTATAATTCACCCCTCCACTTT | CASSQGVPSYNSPLHF
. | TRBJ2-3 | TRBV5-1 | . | TGCGCCAGCAGAGGGTTAGCGAGGACAGATACGCAGTATTTT | CASRGLARTDTQYF
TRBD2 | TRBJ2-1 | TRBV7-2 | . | TGTGCCAGCAGCATGCGGGGGTCCGCCTACAATGAGCAGTTCTTC | CASSMRGSAYNEQFF
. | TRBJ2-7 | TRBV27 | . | TGTGCCAGCAGTTTAGGTGTTGGGCCGAGCTCCTACGAGCAGTACTTC | CASSLGVGPSSYEQYF
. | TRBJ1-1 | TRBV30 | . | TGTGCCTGGAAGTCTAGGACTGAAGCTTTCTTT | CAWKSRTEAFF
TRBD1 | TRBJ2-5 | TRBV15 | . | TGTGCCACCAGCAGAGATAGGGGGCAAAAGACCCAGTACTTC | CATSRDRGQKTQYF
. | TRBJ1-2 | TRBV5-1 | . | TGCGCCAGCAGCTTGGGTGGGCAGGGCTCTAACTATGGCTACACCTTC | CASSLGGQGSNYGYTF
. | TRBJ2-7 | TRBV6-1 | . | TGTGCCAGCGGTGATTCCGGGTACCCCTACGAGCAGTACTTC | CASGDSGYPYEQYF